Below, 8 T cell receptor beta chains from the same sample are listed, as sequenced in a study of blood T cell repertoires in COVID-19. The repertoire was sequenced with immunoSEQ multiplex PCR; TCRdb's copy has only in-frame clones and lacks some. Found here are about 270,000 clones, 90% of them singletons; the top ten hold 4.1%. The sequenced sample was PBMCs or T cells enriched from blood (not recorded which). The receptors stem from a woman in her twenties or thirties with acute COVID-19.

The V call is TRBV11-2, the J call TRBJ1-1, with 7 positions matching TRBD1. Germline CDR1 and CDR2: SGHAT and FQNNGV. The CDR3 totals 14 residues. Trimming at V came to 5 bases and at J to 6 bases, leaving 9 bases not matched to a gene. The CDR3 DNA is TGTGCCAGCAGCAAACAGGGGCGGTACGCTGAAGCTTTCTTT. It translates to CASSKQGRYAEAFF.

The chain uses TRBV7-9 and TRBJ1-2; D is perhaps TRBD1 (6 bases). Germline CDR1 SEHNR, CDR2 FQNEAQ (reference sequence). This CDR3 contains 15 residues. The V gene lost 1 base and the J gene lost 3 bases, with 12 bases spanning the gap. This CDR3 reads CASSLVSGGDYGYTF. CDR3 DNA sequence: TGTGCCAGCAGCTTAGTGTCGGGGGGCGACTATGGCTACACCTTC.

The J gene is TRBJ2-7, the V gene TRBV19; 9 bases agree with TRBD1. The germline CDR1 and CDR2 sequences are LNHDA and SQIVND (reference sequence). V shed 3 bases, J shed 4 bases, and the junction held 13 bases outside the gene matches. The CDR3 is made up of 17 amino acids. In DNA form, the CDR3 reads TGTGCCAGTAGTATCCCCCTCCGGGACAGGGAAAAGTACGAGCAGTACTTC. Translation: CASSIPLRDREKYEQYF.

The chain has TRBV19 and TRBJ2-2, with TRBD2 matching over 9 bases. The CDR3 is 17 residues long. The germline V gene has CDR1 LNHDA and CDR2 SQIVND (reference sequence). V dropped 3 bases and J dropped 3; count of bases not matched to a gene: 8. The CDR3: CASSILAGGPDTGELFF. The CDR3 nucleotides read TGTGCCAGTAGTATCCTTGCGGGAGGGCCCGACACCGGGGAGCTGTTTTTT.

The chain carries TRBV28 and TRBJ1-6; TRBD1 agrees at 7 bases. The germline V gene encodes CDR1 MDHEN and CDR2 SYDVKM. This CDR3 spans 16 amino acids. V lost 5 bases and J lost 0; bases outside the gene matches: 4. The CDR3 here is CASSHTGDSYNSPLHF. CDR3 nucleotide sequence: TGTGCCAGCAGTCATACAGGGGACTCCTATAATTCACCCCTCCACTTT. The full variable domain, completed using reference TRBV28 and TRBJ1-6, is DVKVTQSSRYLVKRTGEKVFLECVQDMDHENMFWYRQDPGLGLRLIYFSYDVKMKEKGDIPEGYSVSREKKERFSLILESASTNQTSMYLCASSHTGDSYNSPLHFGNGTRLTVT.

This chain uses TRBV28 with TRBJ2-7, with TRBD1 matching over 7 bases. The CDR3 is 15 residues long. V lost 6 bases and J lost 1; bases outside the gene matches: 9. Germline assignment: CDR1 MDHEN and CDR2 SYDVKM. CDR3 DNA sequence: TGTGCCAGCAGCTCAGGACAGGCCAAGTCCTACGAGCAGTACTTC. Translation gives CASSSGQAKSYEQYF.

The chain couples TRBV27 to TRBJ2-3; TRBD2 matches at 13 bases. V dropped 5 bases and J dropped 4; count of bases not matched to a gene: 6. Germline V lookup: CDR1 MNHEY, CDR2 SMNVEV (reference sequence). The CDR3 contains 16 residues. The DNA of the CDR3 is TGTGCCAGCAGTAAGAGACTAGCGGGAGGTCCAGATACGCAGTATTTT. Amino acids: CASSKRLAGGPDTQYF.

DNA of the CDR3: TGTGCCATCAGTGACCATACTAGCGGGAGGGCCACCGGGGAGCTGTTTTTT. Its protein product is CAISDHTSGRATGELFF. The chain links TRBV10-3 to TRBJ2-2; 13 bases are shared with TRBD2. V lost 3 bases to trimming and J lost 4 bases; unmatched junction nucleotides: 5. The CDR3 is 17 amino acids. Per germline, CDR1 ENHRY and CDR2 SYGVKD.